This section outlines one T cell receptor (beta chain) sequence together with its context. The data originate from a study of blood T cell repertoires in COVID-19. Study as a whole: The samples span acute and convalescent COVID-19 from the United States, Italy and Spain. PBMCs, B-cell-depleted T cells, or T cells provided the cDNA or gDNA that made up the material.

J was trimmed by 7 bases and V by 6 bases; bases with no gene match: 5. Germline lookup yields CDR1 SNHLY and CDR2 FYNNEI. The CDR3 has 14 amino acids. Source study methods: From reference gene primer amplification, estimates of nucleated cell counts were derived. Sequencing used immunoSEQ multiplex PCR; TCRdb keeps in-frame clones, though not all of them. The V and J calls and clone size are taken from that table; D and trimming were inferred from the DNA. The table includes fewer than 250,000 clones, 86% detected once. This sequence originates from a woman aged 55 to 70 who had recovered from COVID-19. Sequenced material: peripheral blood. V is TRBV2 and J is TRBJ1-4, with 10 positions matching TRBD1. This CDR3 is CASRSGTGAEKLFF. DNA of the CDR3: TGTGCCAGCAGATCCGGGACAGGGGCTGAAAAACTGTTTTTT.